The entry that follows covers one TCR beta chain sequence. What it recognizes is unknown. The sample belongs to a study of vaccination effects on CD4 cells after COVID-19. V dropped 6 bases and J dropped 4; count of bases not matched to a gene: 7. Germline loops: CDR1 KGHDR, CDR2 SFDVKD. The CDR3 is made up of 15 amino acids. Antigen-specific CD4+ T cells expanded by the ViraFEST assay with viral peptide pools were then sequenced. Once cultured for under 11 days, the cells underwent separation to obtain CD4+ T cells. Nucleocapsid antibodies stayed negative before and after vaccination, showing no earlier SARS-CoV-2 infection. Both day 3 and day 7 saw half the medium replaced with IL-2 medium. The table came from immunoSEQ multiplex PCR; TCRdb's copy has only in-frame clones and leaves some out. The repertoire consists of around 83,000 clones, with 74% occurring once and the leading ten covering approximately 1.7%.

The V call is TRBV24-1, the J call TRBJ2-5, with 10 bases that match TRBD1. This sample comprised CD4+ T cells from PBMCs cultured with HCoV-229E spike peptides, obtained before COVID-19 vaccination. This sequence was found in a human donor who received a COVID-19 vaccine. Here the CDR3 DNA reads TGTGCCACCAGTAAAGAGGGGACAGGGGTAGAGACCCAGTACTTC. The encoded protein is CATSKEGTGVETQYF.